The text below deals with one TCR beta chain. The antigen is unknown. The PCR contained 60 Vbeta and 13 Jbeta primers. Clones were sequenced by immunoSEQ multiplex PCR, and TCRdb holds only the in-frame ones, with some missing. The data show about 120,000 clones, with about 74% seen just once and 4.8% held by the top ten. The CDR3 runs 13 residues. With 8 bases clipped from V and 5 bases from J, the junction kept 8 bases outside the gene matches. Per germline, CDR1 LNHDA and CDR2 SQIVND (reference sequence). This entry is derived from a study of cytomegalovirus exposure and HLA in healthy donors. Whole-study findings and limits: The study designated 150 or so TCR beta chains cytomegalovirus-associated.

The specimen sequenced was PBMCs. The receptor was derived from a man aged 25-45 years in good health and CMV-seropositive. The V gene is TRBV19, the J gene TRBJ1-2; TRBD1 aligns across 7 bases. CDR3: CASSQDRIYGYTF. The DNA of the CDR3 is TGTGCCAGTTCACAGGACAGGATTTATGGCTACACCTTC.